This TCR beta chain was identified during a study of PD-1 blockade in mismatch repair-deficient tumors. The junction had 3 bases not matched to a gene; V was cut back by 2 bases and J by 6 bases. The CDR3 runs to 13 residues. Germline CDR1 SGHNT, CDR2 YYREEE (reference sequence). Sequencing used immunoSEQ multiplex PCR; TCRdb keeps in-frame clones, though not all of them. Of around 40,000 clones in the sample, approximately 83% were seen once. This clone turned up a few times. The source was PBMCs, collected around 38 weeks after starting pembrolizumab. The rearrangement uses TRBV5-4 and TRBJ2-7; 9 bases align to TRBD2. This clonotype was sampled from an adult with mismatch repair-deficient cancer. In DNA form, the CDR3 reads TGTGCCAGCAGCTTTGGCGGGAGGGCCGAGCAGTACTTC. Amino acids: CASSFGGRAEQYF.